This T cell receptor beta chain was documented in a study of early T cells in non-severe SARS-CoV-2 infection. The germline CDR1 and CDR2 sequences are SGHAT and FQNNGV. V lost 1 base to trimming and J lost 5 bases, with 9 bases between them. The CDR3 extends over 15 amino acids. Individual cDNA molecules each received unique molecular identifiers attached to them. TCRdb fed the 5' RACE reads into MiXCR, producing one record per CDR3 protein. This sample yields 43,000 or so distinct CDR3 sequences, of which 4% are seen a single time; roughly 3% belongs to the top ten. Sample: whole blood. The chain uses TRBV11-2 and TRBJ1-6; possibly TRBD1 for D (6 bases). The source is an adult who was a healthcare worker with PCR-confirmed SARS-CoV-2 infection or an uninfected control (not recorded which). The CDR3 loop is CASSLGTANNSPLHF. CDR3 nucleotide sequence: TGTGCCAGCAGCTTAGGGACAGCCAATAATTCACCCCTCCACTTT.